Described below is a single TCR beta chain sequence and its context. This record belongs to a study of blood T cell repertoires in COVID-19. This table comes from immunoSEQ multiplex PCR, and its TCRdb copy is limited to in-frame clones, with some not included. The data hold about 370,000 clones, with roughly 90% observed a single time. The CDR3 is 14 amino acids. Germline-derived CDR1 and CDR2 are SGHNT and YYREEE (reference sequence). V lost 0 bases, J lost 4 bases, and 9 bases lay in between. The origin of this receptor is a woman under 40 with COVID-19, enrolled during active disease. Sequencing was done on a sample of peripheral blood. This chain uses TRBV5-4 with TRBJ2-3; D possibly corresponds to TRBD2 (5 bases). CDR3 sequence (DNA): TGTGCCAGCAGCTTGGTAACTAGTGCAGATACGCAGTATTTT. The encoded protein is CASSLVTSADTQYF.